This T cell receptor (beta chain) was captured by sequencing in a study of Graves' ophthalmopathy and Graves' hyperthyroidism. Whole-study findings and limits: The study's model predicted ophthalmopathy progression at 65% to 71% sensitivity and 72.22% specificity.

Many counts were recorded for this clonotype. Its cognate antigen is unknown. Fresh peripheral blood, around 9.3 ml, was the PBMC source. CDR3 regions of TCR beta were amplified from RNA transcripts. HTBI-primed first-round RT-PCR preceded second-round multiplex PCR. TCRdb re-analysed the multiplex PCR reads in MiXCR, keeping a single row per CDR3 protein. The sample comprises roughly 160,000 distinct CDR3 sequences, approximately 40% of which are singletons, and around 9.3% rests with the top ten. The clonotype comes from a man in his thirties or forties with Graves' ophthalmopathy. Material for sequencing was peripheral blood.

The CDR3 loop is CASSLDRGGGTQYF. In DNA form, the CDR3 reads TGTGCCAGCAGCTTAGATCGAGGTGGGGGGACCCAGTACTTC. The chain uses TRBV11-2 and TRBJ2-5; D possibly uses TRBD1 or TRBD2 (5 bases each). V lost 0 bases, J lost 7 bases, and 12 bases lay in between. CDR1 and CDR2 from the germline V gene are SGHAT and FQNNGV. The CDR3 loop spans 14 amino acids.